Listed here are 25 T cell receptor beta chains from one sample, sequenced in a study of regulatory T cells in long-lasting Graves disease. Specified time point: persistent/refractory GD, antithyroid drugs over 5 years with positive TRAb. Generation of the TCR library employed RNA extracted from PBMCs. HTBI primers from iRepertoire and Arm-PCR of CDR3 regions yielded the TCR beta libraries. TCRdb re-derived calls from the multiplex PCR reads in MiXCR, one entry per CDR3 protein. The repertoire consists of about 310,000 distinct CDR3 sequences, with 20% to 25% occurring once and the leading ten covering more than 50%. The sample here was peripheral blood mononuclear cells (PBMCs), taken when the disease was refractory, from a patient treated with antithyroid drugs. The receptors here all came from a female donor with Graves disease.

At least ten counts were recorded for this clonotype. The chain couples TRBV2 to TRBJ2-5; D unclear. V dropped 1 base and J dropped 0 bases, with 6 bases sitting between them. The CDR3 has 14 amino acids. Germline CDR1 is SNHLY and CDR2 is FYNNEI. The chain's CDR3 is CASSEGVYQETQYF. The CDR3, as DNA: TGTGCCAGCAGTGAAGGGGTGTACCAAGAGACCCAGTACTTC.

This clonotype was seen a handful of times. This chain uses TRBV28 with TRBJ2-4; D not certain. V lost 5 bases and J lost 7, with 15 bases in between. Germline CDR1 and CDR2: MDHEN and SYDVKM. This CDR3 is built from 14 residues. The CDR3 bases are TGTGCCAGCAGTCCCACCTATCTAGGGAACATTCAGTACTTC. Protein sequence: CASSPTYLGNIQYF.

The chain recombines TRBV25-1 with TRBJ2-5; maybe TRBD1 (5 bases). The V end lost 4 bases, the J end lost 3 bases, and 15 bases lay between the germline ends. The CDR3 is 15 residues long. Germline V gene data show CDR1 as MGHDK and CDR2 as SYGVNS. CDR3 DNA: TGTGCCAGCAGTGGTGGACATCAAGTAAAAGAGACCCAGTACTTC. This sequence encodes CASSGGHQVKETQYF.

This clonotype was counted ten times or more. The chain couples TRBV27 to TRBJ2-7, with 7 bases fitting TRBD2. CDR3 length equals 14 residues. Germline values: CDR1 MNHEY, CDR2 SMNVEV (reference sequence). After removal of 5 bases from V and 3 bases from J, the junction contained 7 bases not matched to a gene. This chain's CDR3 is CASSPWGGGYEQYF. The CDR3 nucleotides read TGTGCCAGCAGTCCTTGGGGGGGTGGCTACGAGCAGTACTTC.

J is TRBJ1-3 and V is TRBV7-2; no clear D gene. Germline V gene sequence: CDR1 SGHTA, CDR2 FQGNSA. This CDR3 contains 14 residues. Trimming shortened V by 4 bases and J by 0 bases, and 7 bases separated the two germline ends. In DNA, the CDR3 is TGTGCCAGCAGCTCTCAGCGCTCTGGAAACACCATATATTTT. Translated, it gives CASSSQRSGNTIYF.

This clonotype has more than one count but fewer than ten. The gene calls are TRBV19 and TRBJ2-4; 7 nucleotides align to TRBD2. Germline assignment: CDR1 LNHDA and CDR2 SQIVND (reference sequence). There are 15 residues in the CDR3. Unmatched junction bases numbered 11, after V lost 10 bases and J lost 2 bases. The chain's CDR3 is CATADGGSPKNIQYF. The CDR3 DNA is TGTGCCACCGCGGACGGCGGGAGCCCCAAAAACATTCAGTACTTC.

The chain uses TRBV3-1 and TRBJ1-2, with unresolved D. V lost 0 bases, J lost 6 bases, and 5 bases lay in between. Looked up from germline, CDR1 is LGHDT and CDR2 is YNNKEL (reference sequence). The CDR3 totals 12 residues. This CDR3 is CASSQDDHGYTF. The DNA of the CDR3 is TGTGCCAGCAGCCAAGATGATCATGGCTACACCTTC.

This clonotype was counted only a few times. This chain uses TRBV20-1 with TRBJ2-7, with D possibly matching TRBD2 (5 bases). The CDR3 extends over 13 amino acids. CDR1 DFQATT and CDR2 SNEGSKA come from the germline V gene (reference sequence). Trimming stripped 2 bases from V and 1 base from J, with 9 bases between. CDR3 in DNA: TGCAGTGCTAGAATATCGGGGTCCTACGAGCAGTACTTC. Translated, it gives CSARISGSYEQYF.

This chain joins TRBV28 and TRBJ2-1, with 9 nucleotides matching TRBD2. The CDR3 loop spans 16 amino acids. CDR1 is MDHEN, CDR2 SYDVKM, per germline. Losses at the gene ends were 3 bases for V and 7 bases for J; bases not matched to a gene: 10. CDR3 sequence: CASSFGALSGSNEQFF. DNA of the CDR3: TGTGCCAGCAGTTTTGGGGCCCTTAGCGGGAGTAATGAGCAGTTCTTC.

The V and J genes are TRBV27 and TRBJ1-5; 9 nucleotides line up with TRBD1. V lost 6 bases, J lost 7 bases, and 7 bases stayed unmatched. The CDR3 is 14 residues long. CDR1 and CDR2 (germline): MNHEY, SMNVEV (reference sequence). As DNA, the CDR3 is TGTGCCAGCAGGCGGACCGGGACAGGGCAGCCCCAGCATTTT. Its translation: CASRRTGTGQPQHF.

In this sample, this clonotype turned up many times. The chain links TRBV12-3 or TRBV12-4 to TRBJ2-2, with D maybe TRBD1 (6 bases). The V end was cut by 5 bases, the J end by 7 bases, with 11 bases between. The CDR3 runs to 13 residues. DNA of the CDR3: TGTGCCAGCAGTCCACAGGGTATCGGGGAGCTGTTTTTT. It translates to CASSPQGIGELFF.

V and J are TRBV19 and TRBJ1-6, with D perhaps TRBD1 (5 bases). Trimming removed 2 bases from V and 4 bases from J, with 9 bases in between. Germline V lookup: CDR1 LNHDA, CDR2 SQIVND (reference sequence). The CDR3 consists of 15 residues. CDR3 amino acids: CASSIMGGYNSPLHF. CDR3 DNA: TGTGCCAGTAGTATAATGGGGGGATATAATTCACCCCTCCACTTT.

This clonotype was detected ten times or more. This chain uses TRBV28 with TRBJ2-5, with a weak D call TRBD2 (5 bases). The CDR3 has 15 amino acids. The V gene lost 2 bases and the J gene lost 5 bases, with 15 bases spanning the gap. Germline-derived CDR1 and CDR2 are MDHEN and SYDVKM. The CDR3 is CASSLVAATGETQYF. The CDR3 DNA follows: TGTGCCAGCAGTTTAGTCGCAGCAACGGGGGAGACCCAGTACTTC.

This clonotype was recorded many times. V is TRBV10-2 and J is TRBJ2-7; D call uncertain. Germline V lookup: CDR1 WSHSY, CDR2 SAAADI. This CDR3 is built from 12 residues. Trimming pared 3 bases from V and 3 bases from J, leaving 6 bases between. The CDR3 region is CASSDGDYEQYF. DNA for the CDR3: TGCGCCAGCAGTGACGGAGACTACGAGCAGTACTTC.

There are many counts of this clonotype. The CDR3 spells CASSYVDQPQHF. In nucleotides, the CDR3 is TGTGCCAGCAGTTACGTGGATCAGCCCCAGCATTTT. The chain links TRBV6-2 or TRBV6-3 to TRBJ1-5; D uncertain. Germline values: CDR1 MNHEY, CDR2 SVGEGT. Trimming removed 2 bases from V and 5 bases from J, with 4 bases in between. The CDR3 contains 12 residues.

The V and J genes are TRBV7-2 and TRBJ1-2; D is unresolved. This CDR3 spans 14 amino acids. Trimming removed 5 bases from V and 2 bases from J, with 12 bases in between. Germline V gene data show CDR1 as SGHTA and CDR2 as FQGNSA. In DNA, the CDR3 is TGTGCCAGCAGCCGCAACAGAGAAAACTATGGCTACACCTTC. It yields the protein CASSRNRENYGYTF.

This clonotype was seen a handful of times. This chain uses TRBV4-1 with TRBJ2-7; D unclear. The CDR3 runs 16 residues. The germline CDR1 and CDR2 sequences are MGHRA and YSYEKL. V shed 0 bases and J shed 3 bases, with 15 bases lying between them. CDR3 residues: CASSQELNSLDYEQYF. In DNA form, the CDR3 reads TGCGCCAGCAGCCAAGAATTGAATTCGTTGGACTACGAGCAGTACTTC.

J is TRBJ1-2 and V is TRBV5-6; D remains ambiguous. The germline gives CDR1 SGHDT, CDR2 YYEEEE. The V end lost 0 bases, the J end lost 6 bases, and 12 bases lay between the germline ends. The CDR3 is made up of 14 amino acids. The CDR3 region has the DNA TGTGCCAGCAGCTTGGAGGTCCGGGGTCATGGCTACACCTTC. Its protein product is CASSLEVRGHGYTF.

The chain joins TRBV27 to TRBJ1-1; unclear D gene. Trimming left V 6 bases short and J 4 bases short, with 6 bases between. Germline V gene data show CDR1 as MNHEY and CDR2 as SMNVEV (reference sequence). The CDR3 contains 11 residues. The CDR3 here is CASSGLTEAFF. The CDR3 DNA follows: TGTGCCAGCAGCGGACTCACTGAAGCTTTCTTT.

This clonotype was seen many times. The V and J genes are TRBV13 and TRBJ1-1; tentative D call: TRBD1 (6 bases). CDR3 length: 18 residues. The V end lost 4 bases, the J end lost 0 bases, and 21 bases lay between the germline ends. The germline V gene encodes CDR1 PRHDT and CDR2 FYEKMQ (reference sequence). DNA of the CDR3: TGTGCCAGCAGCTCGATATTAAGGACAGCCAGTATGAACACTGAAGCTTTCTTT. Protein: CASSSILRTASMNTEAFF.

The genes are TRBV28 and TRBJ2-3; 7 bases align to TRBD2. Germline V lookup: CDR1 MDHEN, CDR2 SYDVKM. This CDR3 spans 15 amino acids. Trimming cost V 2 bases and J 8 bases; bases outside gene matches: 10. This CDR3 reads CASSLGGGPWSTQYF. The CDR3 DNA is TGTGCCAGCAGTTTAGGGGGAGGGCCTTGGTCTACGCAGTATTTT.

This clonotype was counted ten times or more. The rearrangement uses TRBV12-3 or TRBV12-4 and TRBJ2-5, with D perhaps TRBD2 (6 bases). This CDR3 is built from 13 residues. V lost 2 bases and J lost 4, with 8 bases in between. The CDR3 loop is CASSLLGGETQYF. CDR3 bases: TGTGCCAGCAGTTTACTGGGGGGAGAGACCCAGTACTTC.

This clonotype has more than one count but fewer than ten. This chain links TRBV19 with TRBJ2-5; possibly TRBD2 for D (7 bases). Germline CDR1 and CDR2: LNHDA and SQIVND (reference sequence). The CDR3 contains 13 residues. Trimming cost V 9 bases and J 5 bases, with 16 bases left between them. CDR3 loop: CASNGGAGETQYF. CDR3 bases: TGTGCCAGCAATGGGGGGGCTGGTGAGACCCAGTACTTC.

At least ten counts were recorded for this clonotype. The CDR3 nucleotides are TGCAGTGCTAGACCCCCGGACAGATTTCGCACTGAAGCTTTCTTT. It is translated as CSARPPDRFRTEAFF. The V call is TRBV20-1, the J call TRBJ1-1; D perhaps matches TRBD1 (6 bases). Germline CDR1 reads DFQATT; CDR2 reads SNEGSKA (reference sequence). The CDR3 totals 15 residues. V was shortened by 2 bases and J by 4 bases, with 17 bases between the two germline ends.

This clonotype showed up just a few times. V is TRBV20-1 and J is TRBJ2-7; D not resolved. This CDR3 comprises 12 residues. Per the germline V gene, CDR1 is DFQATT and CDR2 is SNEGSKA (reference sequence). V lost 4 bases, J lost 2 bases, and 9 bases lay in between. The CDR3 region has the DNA TGCAGTGCTATAAAACCCCCCTACGAGCAGTACTTC. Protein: CSAIKPPYEQYF.